This T cell receptor (beta chain) derives from a study of blood T cell repertoires in COVID-19 (TCRdb year 2020). About the full investigation: Samples from collaborators originated in the United States, Italy and Spain and spanned both the acute and convalescent phases of COVID-19. Where available, HLA class I and class II types were taken from metadata supplied by the sample provider and were not determined by assay-based typing. The samples were drawn from the first 160 participants of the ongoing ImmuneRACE study and from 1,200 or so subjects provided by 6 global collaborators. Subjects who had been exposed to COVID-19, were actively infected with it, or had recovered from it provided the deeply sampled blood TCRbeta repertoires that made up the dataset. A freely available public database, intended as a resource for researchers studying the immune response to SARS-CoV-2, is where the repertoires were released. The prospective study material was composed of cDNA or gDNA derived from T cells, B-cell-depleted T cells, or PBMCs. The sample metadata nearly always contained a de-identified subject ID, COVID-19 status, age in years and sex. Beyond this particular receptor, the publication reports: The amount of clinical and demographic metadata varied by source and participant and was provided uncurated.

The immunoSEQ Assay, a bias-controlled multiplex PCR, was used to amplify TCRbeta CDR3 regions from genomic DNA. Per the original workflow: Nucleated cell counts per sample were estimated from amplification of reference gene primers within the assay. Sequence reads were collapsed and filtered to measure the absolute abundance of every unique TCRbeta CDR3 rearrangement. For each sample, productive Simpson clonality was calculated by taking the square root of Simpson's diversity index across productive rearrangements. Not all clones reach the TCRdb copy of this immuneACCESS table, which keeps in-frame sequences only. Checked studies attribute under half of the gap to unresolved V genes and leave the rest unexplained. The V and J calls and the clone size are those of that table, but D and trimming were determined from the DNA. For this sample there are over 150,000 clones; around 82% appear just once. The ten largest clonotypes hold over 9.5% of the sample.

Remarks on this clone: Its antigen target is currently unknown. The input lacks base qualities; no much larger clone sits a single base away.

Inclusive of the bounding cysteine and phenylalanine, the CDR3 is 11 residues long. The CDR3 DNA has 33 bases and is translated from base 1. CDR1 and CDR2 (GTSNPN, SVGIG) derive from the germline V gene (reference sequence). Relative to germline, V is 4 bases shorter and J is 9 bases shorter, with 10 bases between their ends. Each collaborating institution followed its own protocols to collect whole blood in K2EDTA tubes. For TCRbeta analysis, collaborators shipped samples in one of three forms: frozen whole blood, isolated PBMCs, or DNA extracted from either of those sample types. The chain is assembled from TRBV30 and TRBJ2-1; possibly the D gene is TRBD1, per 6 matching bases. The TCR originated in a woman aged 80 or over with active or convalescent COVID-19. The sample taken for sequencing was peripheral blood. The DNA reads as follows: TGTGCCTGGAAAGGGGGTTTTGAGCAGTTCTTC. It specifies CAWKGGFEQFF.